Below, one TCR beta chain is given with its context. An end of the junction does not agree with germline; a read error may underlie this. This sample is drawn from a study of T cells in pancreatic ductal adenocarcinoma. TCRdb keeps only in-frame clones here, not all; method: immunoSEQ multiplex PCR. The sample lists 30,000 or so clones, roughly 92% occurring once. Selected pancreatic ductal adenocarcinoma patients had undergone surgery without neoadjuvant therapy. CDR3 length: 17 amino acids. CDR1 is ENHRY and CDR2 is SYGVKD in the germline V gene. The receptor was isolated from a human donor with pancreatic ductal adenocarcinoma. V gene TRBV10-3 combines with J gene TRBJ2-7; D remains unclear. The sample taken for sequencing was PBMCs. CDR3 region: CASSEARLLRSYYEQYF. In nucleotides, the CDR3 is TGTGCCAGCAGTGAAGCGCGTCTCCTTCGAAGTTACTACGAGCAGTACTTC.